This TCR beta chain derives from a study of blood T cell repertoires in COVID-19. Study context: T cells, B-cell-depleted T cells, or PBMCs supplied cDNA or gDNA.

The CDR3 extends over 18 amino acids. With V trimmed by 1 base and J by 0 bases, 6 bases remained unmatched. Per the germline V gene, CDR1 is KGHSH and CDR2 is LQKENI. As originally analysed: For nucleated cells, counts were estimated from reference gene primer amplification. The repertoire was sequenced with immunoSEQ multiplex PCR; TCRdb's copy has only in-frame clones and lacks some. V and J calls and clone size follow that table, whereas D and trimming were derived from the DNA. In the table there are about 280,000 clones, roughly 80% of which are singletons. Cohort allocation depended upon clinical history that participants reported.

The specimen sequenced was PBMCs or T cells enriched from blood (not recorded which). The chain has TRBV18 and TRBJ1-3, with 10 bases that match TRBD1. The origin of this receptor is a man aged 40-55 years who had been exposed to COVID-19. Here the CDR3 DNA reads TGTGCCAGCTCACCACAAGAAAGGACAGGGGGCTCTGGAAACACCATATATTTT. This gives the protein CASSPQERTGGSGNTIYF.